These 26 T cell receptor beta chains were sequenced from one sample in a study of CD8 T cells in Susac syndrome (dated by TCRdb to between 2018 and 2021). Libraries were prepared through the immunoSEQ multiplex PCR assay. RNA was extracted with the RNeasy kit and roughly 0.45 to 1 ug was reverse transcribed using random hexamers. The public reads were reprocessed in TCRdb via fastp at Q25 and MiXCR, keeping in-frame beta chains. For every CDR3 protein sequence, its rows merge into one entry that carries the most common genes and DNA. The sample table lists 200,000 or so distinct CDR3 sequences, roughly nine tenths of them with a count of one. Together, the top ten hold around 0.15% of the sample. The sequenced material came from CD8+ T cells from PBMCs. The origin of the receptors is a human donor with multiple sclerosis.

V and J are TRBV6-2 or TRBV6-3 and TRBJ2-2, with D unresolved. The CDR3 runs 15 residues. The ends were cut back, 6 bases at V and 0 bases at J, with 11 bases in the middle. Germline CDR1 is MNHEY and CDR2 is SVGEGT. CDR3 in amino acids: CASSFGVTNTGELFF. The CDR3 bases are TGTGCCAGCAGCTTCGGCGTTACGAACACCGGGGAGCTGTTTTTT.

CDR3 in DNA: TGTGCCAGCAAAGGGGAGGAGACCCAGTACTTC. Its protein is CASKGEETQYF. The chain uses TRBV12-3 or TRBV12-4 and TRBJ2-5; D may correspond to TRBD1 or TRBD2 (5 bases each). V was pared by 7 bases and J by 5 bases, with 8 bases between. The CDR3 sequence is 11 residues long.

The V call is TRBV28, the J call TRBJ2-7; 9 nucleotides align to TRBD2. The CDR3 length is 16 residues. Looked up from germline, CDR1 is MDHEN and CDR2 is SYDVKM. Trimming at V came to 6 bases and at J to 5 bases, leaving 14 bases not matched to a gene. The CDR3 region is CASSQRGLAGLHEQYF. The CDR3, as DNA: TGTGCCAGCAGCCAACGGGGGCTAGCGGGGCTTCACGAGCAGTACTTC.

This chain uses TRBV19 with TRBJ2-3; the D is unclear. The CDR3 runs 13 residues. Trimming stripped 1 base from V and 2 bases from J, with 4 bases between. CDR1 is LNHDA, CDR2 SQIVND, per germline (reference sequence). The CDR3 region is CASSIANTDTQYF. CDR3 sequence (DNA): TGTGCCAGTAGTATAGCCAACACAGATACGCAGTATTTT.

This clonotype was picked up one time. This chain links TRBV13 with TRBJ1-1; TRBD1 agrees at 8 bases. After removal of 6 bases from V and 3 bases from J, the junction contained 12 bases not matched to a gene. Germline loops: CDR1 PRHDT, CDR2 FYEKMQ (reference sequence). The CDR3 is 16 residues long. Here the CDR3 DNA reads TGTGCCAGCAGGCTCAGACGGACAGGGTGGGACACTGAAGCTTTCTTT. This codes for CASRLRRTGWDTEAFF.

The CDR3 reads CASSPFKRSSYNEQFF. Written as DNA, the CDR3 is TGTGCCAGCAGCCCCTTTAAGAGGAGCTCCTACAATGAGCAGTTCTTC. The chain joins TRBV14 to TRBJ2-1, with D uncertain. Deletions cut 4 bases from V and 0 bases from J, with 13 bases between. There are 16 residues in the CDR3. Germline V CDR1 and CDR2: SGHDN, FVKESK.

The V gene is TRBV19, the J gene TRBJ1-1, with a weak D call TRBD1 (5 bases). Germline CDR1 and CDR2: LNHDA and SQIVND (reference sequence). The CDR3 length is 13 residues. Trimming pared 5 bases from V and 1 base from J, leaving 8 bases between. As DNA, the CDR3 is TGTGCCAGTAGTGCCACAGGGAACACTGAAGCTTTCTTT. It codes for CASSATGNTEAFF.

The CDR3: CASSKDAPYEQYF. CDR3 nucleotide sequence: TGCGCCAGCAGCAAGGACGCTCCCTACGAGCAGTACTTC. The chain carries TRBV5-1 and TRBJ2-7; no firm D call. V was shortened by 4 bases and J by 2 bases, with 10 bases between the two germline ends. Germline assignment: CDR1 SGHRS and CDR2 YFSETQ. This CDR3 contains 13 residues.

The rearrangement uses TRBV9 and TRBJ1-6, with D tentatively TRBD1 (5 bases). The CDR3 runs 13 residues. Germline V gene lookup returns CDR1 SGDLS and CDR2 YYNGEE. Trimming stripped 0 bases from V and 7 bases from J, with 5 bases between. This CDR3 reads CASSVEGNSPLHF. As DNA, the CDR3 is TGTGCCAGCAGCGTAGAGGGGAATTCACCCCTCCACTTT.

This chain connects TRBV30 to TRBJ2-2; D tentatively reads TRBD1 or TRBD2 (5 bases each). V lost 1 base to trimming and J lost 1 base, with 13 bases between them. This CDR3 spans 16 amino acids. The germline V gene encodes CDR1 GTSNPN and CDR2 SVGIG (reference sequence). The CDR3 reads CAWSGFRDGNTGELFF. The CDR3 DNA sequence: TGTGCCTGGAGTGGTTTCAGGGACGGGAACACCGGGGAGCTGTTTTTT. The entire variable domain, with the rest obtained from reference TRBV30 and TRBJ2-2, is as follows: SQTIHQWPATLVQPVGSPLSLECTVEGTSNPNLYWYRQAAGRGLQLLFYSVGIGQISSEVPQNLSASRPQDRQFILSSKKLLLSDSGFYLCAWSGFRDGNTGELFFGEGSRLTVL.

The V call is TRBV6-6, the J call TRBJ2-5, with 8 bases that match TRBD2. The germline V gene has CDR1 MNHNY and CDR2 SVGAGI (reference sequence). The CDR3 is 15 amino acids. The J segment lost 1 base and the V segment lost 8 bases, leaving 9 bases of the junction unmatched. Here the CDR3 DNA reads TGTGCCAGCCTCGGGACTAGGGGGTTCCAAGAGACCCAGTACTTC. This sequence encodes CASLGTRGFQETQYF.

CDR3 sequence: CASSLDRTQYF. The DNA of the CDR3 is TGCGCCAGCAGCTTGGATCGGACCCAGTACTTC. The chain has TRBV5-1 and TRBJ2-5; D gene unclear. V was pared by 0 bases and J by 7 bases, with 4 bases between. Germline V CDR1 and CDR2: SGHRS, YFSETQ. CDR3 length equals 11 residues.

J is TRBJ2-1 and V is TRBV6-5, with TRBD2 identical over 16 bases. With 0 bases clipped from V and 7 bases from J, the junction kept 3 bases outside the gene matches. Germline lookup yields CDR1 MNHEY and CDR2 SVGAGI. This CDR3 has 17 residues. The CDR3 protein is CASSYSGTSGRANEQFF. The CDR3 DNA follows: TGTGCCAGCAGTTACTCCGGGACTAGCGGGAGGGCGAATGAGCAGTTCTTC.

V is TRBV9 and J is TRBJ2-1; possible D gene TRBD2, 6 bases. The V gene's germline CDR1 is SGDLS and CDR2 YYNGEE. This CDR3 is 15 amino acids long. The ends were cut back, 3 bases at V and 3 bases at J, with 13 bases in the middle. The DNA of the CDR3 is TGTGCCAGCAGCGGACTTAGCGGCCACTACAATGAGCAGTTCTTC. Protein sequence: CASSGLSGHYNEQFF. Using reference TRBV9 and TRBJ2-1 for the parts outside the CDR3, the full variable domain is DSGVTQTPKHLITATGQRVTLRCSPRSGDLSVYWYQQSLDQGLQFLIQYYNGEERAKGNILERFSAQQFPDLHSELNLSSLELGDSALYFCASSGLSGHYNEQFFGPGTRLTVL.

The rearrangement joins TRBV29-1 to TRBJ2-7; D is unclear. The CDR3 runs 15 residues. Trimming removed 2 bases at V and 1 base at J, with 15 bases between. Germline V gene sequence: CDR1 SQVTM, CDR2 ANQGSEA. The CDR3 DNA follows: TGCAGCGTTGAATTAACCGACGGCCAATCCTACGAGCAGTACTTC. Translated, it gives CSVELTDGQSYEQYF.

This chain connects TRBV19 to TRBJ2-7; the D call may be TRBD1 or TRBD2 (5 bases each). This CDR3 region has 14 residues. V lost 3 bases and J lost 2, with 11 bases in between. Germline V CDR1 and CDR2: LNHDA, SQIVND (reference sequence). CDR3 coding DNA: TGTGCCAGTAGTATGGGACCAGAGACCTACGAGCAGTACTTC. Amino acids: CASSMGPETYEQYF.

The rearrangement uses TRBV15 and TRBJ1-1; TRBD1 is a possible D gene (6 bases). V was trimmed by 3 bases and J by 6 bases, leaving 8 bases between them. From germline, CDR1 is LNHNV and CDR2 YYDKDF (reference sequence). This CDR3 has 12 residues. The CDR3, as DNA: TGTGCCACCAGCAGCGGGGGCCCTGAAGCTTTCTTT. It specifies CATSSGGPEAFF.

The chain uses TRBV4-1 and TRBJ2-3, with 9 bases identical to TRBD2. Per germline, CDR1 MGHRA and CDR2 YSYEKL. With 3 bases clipped from V and 4 bases from J, the junction kept 14 bases outside the gene matches. The CDR3 spans 18 residues. CDR3 nucleotides: TGCGCCAGCAGCCACCGAGGGCTGGGGGCGGGAGGGTCAGATACGCAGTATTTT. This sequence encodes CASSHRGLGAGGSDTQYF.

The V gene is TRBV7-9, the J gene TRBJ2-1; D might be TRBD1 (6 bases). Germline lookup yields CDR1 SEHNR and CDR2 FQNEAQ (reference sequence). V lost 4 bases, J lost 4 bases, and 17 bases lay in between. This CDR3 region has 16 residues. The CDR3 protein is CASSSPPGTYYNEQFF. CDR3 coding DNA: TGTGCCAGCAGCTCTCCTCCCGGGACATATTACAATGAGCAGTTCTTC.

The chain links TRBV2 to TRBJ2-7; D is undetermined. V was trimmed by 2 bases and J by 2 bases, leaving 13 bases between them. This CDR3 region has 15 residues. In germline, CDR1 is SNHLY, CDR2 FYNNEI. CDR3 DNA: TGTGCCAGCAGTGAACAGGTTACCTTAACCTACGAGCAGTACTTC. Amino acid sequence: CASSEQVTLTYEQYF.

The chain couples TRBV19 to TRBJ1-5, with D unclear. Looked up from germline, CDR1 is LNHDA and CDR2 is SQIVND (reference sequence). This CDR3 comprises 12 residues. The germline V and J ends were trimmed by 4 bases and 7 bases, with 8 bases remaining between them. The CDR3 region is CASSKEGQPQHF. Here the CDR3 DNA reads TGTGCCAGTAGTAAAGAAGGGCAGCCCCAGCATTTT.

This clonotype was seen just once. The V gene is TRBV5-6, the J gene TRBJ2-7; 7 bases align to TRBD2. The V and J ends lost 0 bases and 4 bases, in that order; junction bases with no gene match: 7. This CDR3 has 15 amino acids. CDR1 is SGHDT, CDR2 YYEEEE, per germline. The CDR3 protein is CASSLERGRSYEQYF. CDR3 sequence (DNA): TGTGCCAGCAGCTTGGAGCGGGGCAGGTCTTACGAGCAGTACTTC.

This sequence joins TRBV7-9 and TRBJ2-3, with a tentative D call TRBD2 (6 bases). CDR1 is SEHNR, CDR2 FQNEAQ, per germline (reference sequence). The CDR3 covers 15 residues. Trimming pared 5 bases from V and 4 bases from J, leaving 16 bases between. CDR3 amino acids: CASSRDFGEADTQYF. CDR3 coding DNA: TGTGCCAGCAGCCGGGACTTCGGAGAAGCAGATACGCAGTATTTT.

The sample holds one count of this clonotype. The DNA for the CDR3 is TGTGCCAGCAGCTTGTTGGACAGGGGACTCAATGAGCAGTTCTTC. Translating gives CASSLLDRGLNEQFF. The chain links TRBV7-6 to TRBJ2-1; 9 positions match TRBD1. Germline V gene lookup returns CDR1 SGHVS and CDR2 FNYEAQ. The junction had 6 bases not matched to a gene; V was cut back by 3 bases and J by 6 bases. The CDR3 sequence is 15 residues long.

The gene calls are TRBV6-1 and TRBJ2-3; tentatively, D is TRBD1 (6 bases). The CDR3 spans 16 residues. Germline V gene sequence: CDR1 MNHNS, CDR2 SASEGT. The germline V and J ends were trimmed by 2 bases and 2 bases, with 14 bases remaining between them. The CDR3 sequence: CASSEFLGADTDTQYF. DNA of the CDR3: TGTGCCAGCAGTGAATTTCTGGGGGCCGACACAGATACGCAGTATTTT.

Here the CDR3 reads CAWSPRDRADNSPLHF. The CDR3 DNA reads as TGTGCCTGGAGTCCCCGGGACAGGGCCGATAATTCACCCCTCCACTTT. V usage is TRBV30 and J usage is TRBJ1-6; TRBD1 matches at 9 bases. This CDR3 has 16 amino acids. In germline, CDR1 is GTSNPN, CDR2 SVGIG (reference sequence). Trimming removed 2 bases from V and 5 bases from J; junction bases left unmatched: 7.